Listed below are T cell receptor beta chains from one sample, sequenced in a study of CD8 T cells in ankylosing spondylitis. TCRdb itself ran the 5' RACE reads through MiXCR, one entry per CDR3 protein. Seen here are under 250,000 distinct CDR3 sequences, around 32% observed once, and the top ten hold around 4.5%. The sequenced sample was blood, either unsorted or a sorted T cell fraction (not recorded which). The receptors come from a male donor with ankylosing spondylitis or in good health (not recorded which). The CDR3 runs from the conserved cysteine through the conserved F or W. A D gene is named only where the DNA matches it firmly. Only part of the rows carry a size: once, few, many, or a class if the clone is expanded.

clone_size j_call v_call d_call cdr3_aa cdr3_nt
- TRBJ2-2 TRBV5-6 TRBD1 CASSFVQGAATGELFF TGTGCCAGCAGCTTTGTACAGGGGGCAGCTACCGGGGAGCTGTTTTTT
few TRBJ2-7 TRBV6-5 TRBD2 CASSYNLAAYEQYF TGTGCCAGCAGTTACAACCTAGCGGCCTACGAGCAGTACTTC
- TRBJ2-5 TRBV28 TRBD2 CASSLWRGGRETQYF TGTGCCAGCAGTTTATGGCGGGGGGGTCGAGAGACCCAGTACTTC
- TRBJ1-6 TRBV21-1 - CASSKAGAPSSYNSPLHF TGTGCCAGCAGCAAAGCAGGGGCTCCAAGCTCCTATAATTCACCCCTCCACTTT
few TRBJ2-6 TRBV20-1 - CSASPPGYSGANVLTF TGCAGTGCTAGCCCCCCAGGGTACTCTGGGGCCAACGTCCTGACTTTC
many TRBJ2-3 TRBV20-1 TRBD2 CSAHPTSGYTDTQYF TGCAGTGCCCACCCTACTAGCGGCTACACAGATACGCAGTATTTT
- TRBJ1-6 TRBV7-8 TRBD1 CASSLDTGTGFSPLHF TGTGCCAGCAGCTTAGATACCGGGACAGGGTTTTCACCCCTCCACTTT
- TRBJ2-2 TRBV9 - CASSARGATGELFF TGTGCCAGCAGCGCACGGGGGGCCACCGGGGAGCTGTTTTTT
- TRBJ2-7 TRBV18 - CASSQGTSYEQYF TGTGCCAGCTCACAGGGGACCTCCTACGAGCAGTACTTC
- TRBJ1-6 TRBV20-1 - CSATVGGTSYNSPLHF TGCAGTGCAACTGTGGGGGGTACGTCCTATAATTCACCCCTCCACTTT
many TRBJ1-2 TRBV6-5 - CASSYARTDSYGYTF TGTGCCAGCAGTTACGCCAGGACAGACTCCTATGGCTACACCTTC
- TRBJ1-2 TRBV27 - CASSLSGTPGGGYTF TGTGCCAGCAGTTTATCCGGGACACCCGGAGGTGGCTACACCTTC
few TRBJ2-2 TRBV12-3/TRBV12-4 TRBD1 CASSLDRGLTGELFF TGTGCCAGCAGCCTCGACAGGGGGCTAACCGGGGAGCTGTTTTTT
few TRBJ2-3 TRBV5-6 TRBD2 CASSFGGVWTDTQYF TGTGCCAGCAGCTTCGGGGGGGTTTGGACAGATACGCAGTATTTT
few TRBJ2-1 TRBV5-4 - CASSFGSREIF TGTGCCAGCAGCTTTGGGTCAAGGGAGATCTTC